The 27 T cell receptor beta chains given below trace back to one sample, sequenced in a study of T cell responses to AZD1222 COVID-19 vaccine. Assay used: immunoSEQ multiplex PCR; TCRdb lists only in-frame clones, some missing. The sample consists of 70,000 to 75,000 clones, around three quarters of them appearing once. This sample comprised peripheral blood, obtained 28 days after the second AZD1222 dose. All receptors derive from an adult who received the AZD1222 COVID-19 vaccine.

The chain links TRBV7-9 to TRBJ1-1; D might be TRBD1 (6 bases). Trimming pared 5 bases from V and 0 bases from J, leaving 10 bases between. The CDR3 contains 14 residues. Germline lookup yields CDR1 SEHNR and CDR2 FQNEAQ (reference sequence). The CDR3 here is CASSRTAMNTEAFF. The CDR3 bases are TGTGCCAGCAGCCGGACAGCAATGAACACTGAAGCTTTCTTT.

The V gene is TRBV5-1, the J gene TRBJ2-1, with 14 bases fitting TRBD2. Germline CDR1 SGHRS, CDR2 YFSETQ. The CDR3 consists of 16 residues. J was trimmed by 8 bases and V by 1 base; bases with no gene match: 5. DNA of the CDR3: TGCGCCAGCAGCTTGCCGACTAGCGGGGGGGCCGATGAGCAGTTCTTC. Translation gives CASSLPTSGGADEQFF.

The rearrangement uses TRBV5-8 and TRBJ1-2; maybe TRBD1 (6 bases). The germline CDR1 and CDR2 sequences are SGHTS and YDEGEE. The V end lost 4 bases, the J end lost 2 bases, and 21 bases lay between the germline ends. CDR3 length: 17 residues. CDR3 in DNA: TGTGCCAGCAGCCAACCTTGGGGGGGCAGGACGAACTATGGCTACACCTTC. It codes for CASSQPWGGRTNYGYTF.

DNA for the CDR3: TGTGCCATCAGTGGGACTAGCACAAGCACAGATACGCAGTATTTT. Translated: CAISGTSTSTDTQYF. The chain couples TRBV10-3 to TRBJ2-3, with 8 bases fitting TRBD2. The V segment lost 4 bases and the J segment 0 bases; nucleotides outside the gene matches: 3. Per the germline V gene, CDR1 is ENHRY and CDR2 is SYGVKD. The CDR3 is 15 amino acids.

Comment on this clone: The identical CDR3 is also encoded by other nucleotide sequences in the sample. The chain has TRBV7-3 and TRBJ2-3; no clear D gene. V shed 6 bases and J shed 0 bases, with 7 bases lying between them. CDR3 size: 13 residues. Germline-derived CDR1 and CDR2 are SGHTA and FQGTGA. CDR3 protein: CASSVVSTDTQYF. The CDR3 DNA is TGTGCCAGCAGTGTCGTAAGCACAGATACGCAGTATTTT.

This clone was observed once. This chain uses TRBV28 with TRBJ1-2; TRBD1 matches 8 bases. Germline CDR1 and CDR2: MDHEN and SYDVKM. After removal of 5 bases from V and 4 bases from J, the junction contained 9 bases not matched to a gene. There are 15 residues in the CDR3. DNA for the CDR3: TGTGCCAGCAGTGTTACGGGGGGGACAGGCTATGGCTACACCTTC. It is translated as CASSVTGGTGYGYTF.

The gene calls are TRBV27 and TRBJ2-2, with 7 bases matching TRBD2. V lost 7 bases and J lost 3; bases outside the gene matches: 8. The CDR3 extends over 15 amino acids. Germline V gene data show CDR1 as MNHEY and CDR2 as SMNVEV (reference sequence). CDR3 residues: CASTPLGGDTGELFF. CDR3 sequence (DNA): TGTGCCAGCACCCCTCTGGGGGGGGACACCGGGGAGCTGTTTTTT.

The CDR3 DNA reads as TGCGCCAGCAGCCATCTGTACTCTGAGGGACAGTCAAACAATGAGCAGTTCTTC. Amino acid sequence: CASSHLYSEGQSNNEQFF. The rearrangement links TRBV4-3 to TRBJ2-1, with 7 nucleotides matching TRBD1. This CDR3 region has 18 residues. V shed 3 bases, J shed 5 bases, and the junction held 16 bases outside the gene matches. Germline-derived CDR1 and CDR2 are LGHNA and YSLEER.

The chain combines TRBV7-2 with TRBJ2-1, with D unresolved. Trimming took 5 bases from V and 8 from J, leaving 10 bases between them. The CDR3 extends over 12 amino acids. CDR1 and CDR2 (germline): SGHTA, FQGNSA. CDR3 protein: CASSPRTDEQFF. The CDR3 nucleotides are TGTGCCAGCAGCCCTCGGACGGATGAGCAGTTCTTC.

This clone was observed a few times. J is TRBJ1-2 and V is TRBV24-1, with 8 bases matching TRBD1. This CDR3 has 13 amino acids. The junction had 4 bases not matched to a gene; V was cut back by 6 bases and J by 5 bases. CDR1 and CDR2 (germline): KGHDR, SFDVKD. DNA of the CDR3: TGTGCCACCAGTCGGGGACAGGCATATGGCTACACCTTC. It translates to CATSRGQAYGYTF.

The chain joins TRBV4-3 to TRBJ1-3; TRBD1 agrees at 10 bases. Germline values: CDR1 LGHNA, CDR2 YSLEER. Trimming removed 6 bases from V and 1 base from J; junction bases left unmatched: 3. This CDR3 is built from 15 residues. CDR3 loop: CASSGDRGSGNTIYF. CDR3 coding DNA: TGCGCCAGCAGTGGGGACAGGGGTTCTGGAAACACCATATATTTT.

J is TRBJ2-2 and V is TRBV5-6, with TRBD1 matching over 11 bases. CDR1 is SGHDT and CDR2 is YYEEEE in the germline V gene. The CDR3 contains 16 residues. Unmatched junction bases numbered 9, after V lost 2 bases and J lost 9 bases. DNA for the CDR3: TGTGCCAGCAGCTTTTATACGGACAGGGGGCGCCGGGAGCTGTTTTTT. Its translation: CASSFYTDRGRRELFF.

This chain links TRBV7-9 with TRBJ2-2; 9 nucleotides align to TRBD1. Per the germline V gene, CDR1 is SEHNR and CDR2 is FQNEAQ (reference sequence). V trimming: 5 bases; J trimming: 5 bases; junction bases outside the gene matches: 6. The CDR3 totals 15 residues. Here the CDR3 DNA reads TGTGCCAGCAGCGTACAGGGGGCTGGAACCGGGGAGCTGTTTTTT. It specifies CASSVQGAGTGELFF.

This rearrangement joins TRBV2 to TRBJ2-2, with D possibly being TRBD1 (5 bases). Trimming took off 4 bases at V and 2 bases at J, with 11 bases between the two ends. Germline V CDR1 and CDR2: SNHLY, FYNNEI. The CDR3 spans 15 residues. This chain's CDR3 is CASSATDPNTGELFF. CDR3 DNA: TGTGCCAGCAGTGCGACAGACCCTAACACCGGGGAGCTGTTTTTT.

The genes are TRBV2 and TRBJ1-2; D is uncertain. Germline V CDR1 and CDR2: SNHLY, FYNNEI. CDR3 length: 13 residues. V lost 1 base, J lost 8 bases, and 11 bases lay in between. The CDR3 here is CASSEVRQRGYTF. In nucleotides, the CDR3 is TGTGCCAGCAGTGAAGTTCGGCAGAGGGGCTACACCTTC.

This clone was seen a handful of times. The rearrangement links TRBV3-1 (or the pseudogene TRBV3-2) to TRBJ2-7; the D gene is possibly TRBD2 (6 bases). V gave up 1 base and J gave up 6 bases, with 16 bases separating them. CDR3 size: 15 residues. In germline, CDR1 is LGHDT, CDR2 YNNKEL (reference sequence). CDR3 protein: CASSQGWTGVGEQYF. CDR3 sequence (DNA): TGTGCCAGCAGCCAAGGGTGGACGGGAGTAGGCGAGCAGTACTTC.

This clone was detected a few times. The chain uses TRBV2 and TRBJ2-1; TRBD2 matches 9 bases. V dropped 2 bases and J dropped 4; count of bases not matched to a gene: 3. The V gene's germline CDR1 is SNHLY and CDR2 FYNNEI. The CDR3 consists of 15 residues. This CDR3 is CASSERRGGYNEQFF. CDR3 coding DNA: TGTGCCAGCAGTGAACGGCGGGGGGGTTACAATGAGCAGTTCTTC.

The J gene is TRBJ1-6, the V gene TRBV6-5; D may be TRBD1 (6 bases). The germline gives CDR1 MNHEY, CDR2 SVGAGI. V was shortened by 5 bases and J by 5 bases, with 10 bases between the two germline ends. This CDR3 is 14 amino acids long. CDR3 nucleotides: TGTGCCAGCAGTCGACGACAGGATAATTCACCCCTCCACTTT. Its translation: CASSRRQDNSPLHF.

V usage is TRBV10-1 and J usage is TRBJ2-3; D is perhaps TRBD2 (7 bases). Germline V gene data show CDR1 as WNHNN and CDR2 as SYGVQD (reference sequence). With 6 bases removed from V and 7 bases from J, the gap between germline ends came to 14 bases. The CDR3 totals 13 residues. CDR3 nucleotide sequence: TGCGCCAGCAGCCCCGAGGGGGGGAATACGCAGTATTTT. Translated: CASSPEGGNTQYF.

The CDR3 loop is CASRTATSDEQFF. The DNA of the CDR3 is TGTGCCAGCAGAACTGCGACTAGCGATGAGCAGTTCTTC. The J gene is TRBJ2-1, the V gene TRBV12-3 or TRBV12-4, with TRBD2 identical over 8 bases. The CDR3 sequence is 13 residues long. The V and J ends lost 6 bases and 8 bases, in that order; junction bases with no gene match: 6.

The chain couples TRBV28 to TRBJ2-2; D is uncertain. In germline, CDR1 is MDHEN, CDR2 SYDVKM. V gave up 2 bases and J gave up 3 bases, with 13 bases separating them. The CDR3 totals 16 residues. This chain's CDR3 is CASSLPRDIDTGELFF. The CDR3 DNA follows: TGTGCCAGCAGTTTACCCAGAGATATAGACACCGGGGAGCTGTTTTTT.

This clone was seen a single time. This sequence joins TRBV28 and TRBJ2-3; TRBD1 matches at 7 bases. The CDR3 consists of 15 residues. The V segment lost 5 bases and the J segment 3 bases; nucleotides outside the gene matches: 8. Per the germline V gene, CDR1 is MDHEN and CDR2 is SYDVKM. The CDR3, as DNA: TGTGCCAGCAGTCCGACAGGGTTCGCGACAGATACGCAGTATTTT. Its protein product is CASSPTGFATDTQYF.

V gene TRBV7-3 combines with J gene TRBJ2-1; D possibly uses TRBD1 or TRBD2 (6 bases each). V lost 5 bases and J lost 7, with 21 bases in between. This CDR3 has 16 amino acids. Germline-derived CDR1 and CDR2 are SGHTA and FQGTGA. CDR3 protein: CASSPAEVGGRNEQFF. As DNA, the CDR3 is TGTGCCAGCAGCCCCGCCGAGGTGGGGGGCAGGAATGAGCAGTTCTTC.

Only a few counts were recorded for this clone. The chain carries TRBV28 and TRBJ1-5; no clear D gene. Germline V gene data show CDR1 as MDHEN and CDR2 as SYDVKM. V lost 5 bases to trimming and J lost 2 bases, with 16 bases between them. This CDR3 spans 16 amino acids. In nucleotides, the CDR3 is TGTGCCAGCAGTCGGTCATTACTAAGGGGCAATCAGCCCCAGCATTTT. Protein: CASSRSLLRGNQPQHF.

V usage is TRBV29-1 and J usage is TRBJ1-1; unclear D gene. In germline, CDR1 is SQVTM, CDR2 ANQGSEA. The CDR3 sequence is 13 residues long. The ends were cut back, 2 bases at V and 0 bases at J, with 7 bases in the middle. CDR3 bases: TGCAGCGTTGAAAGCCCCATGAACACTGAAGCTTTCTTT. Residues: CSVESPMNTEAFF. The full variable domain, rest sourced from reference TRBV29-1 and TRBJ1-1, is SAVISQKPSRDICQRGTSLTIQCQVDSQVTMMFWYRQQPGQSLTLIATANQGSEATYESGFVIDKFPISRPNLTFSTLTVSNMSPEDSSIYLCSVESPMNTEAFFGQGTRLTVV.

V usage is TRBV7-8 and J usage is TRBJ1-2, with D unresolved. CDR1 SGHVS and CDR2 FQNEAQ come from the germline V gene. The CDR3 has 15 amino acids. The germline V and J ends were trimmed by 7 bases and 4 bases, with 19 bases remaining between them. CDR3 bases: TGTGCCAGCACCCGGGCAGTAGAAGATCTCTATGGCTACACCTTC. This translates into CASTRAVEDLYGYTF. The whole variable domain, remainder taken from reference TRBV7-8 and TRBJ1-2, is GAGVSQSPRYKVAKRGQDVALRCDPISGHVSLFWYQQALGQGPEFLTYFQNEAQLDKSGLPSDRFFAERPEGSVSTLKIQRTQQEDSAVYLCASTRAVEDLYGYTFGSGTRLTVV.

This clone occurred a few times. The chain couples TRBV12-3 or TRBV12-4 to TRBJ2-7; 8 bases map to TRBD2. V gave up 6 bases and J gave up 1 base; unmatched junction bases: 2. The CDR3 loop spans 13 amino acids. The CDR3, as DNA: TGTGCCAGCAGAACTAGCGGATCCTACGAGCAGTACTTC. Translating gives CASRTSGSYEQYF.